The rows below give T cell receptor beta chains drawn from one sample of a study of blood T cells in healthy people across ages. TCRdb redid the calling of the 5' RACE reads with MiXCR, one entry per CDR3 protein. The sample has hundreds of thousands of distinct CDR3 sequences, over 45% seen once. The sequencing input was blood. Receptors were obtained from a man aged 30 to 39 in good health. CDR3s include the opening cysteine and the closing phenylalanine or tryptophan.

V	J	CDR3
TRBV5-1	TRBJ2-5	CASSYRRVGETQYF
TRBV20-1	TRBJ1-2	CSARDPGTGGNGYTF
TRBV29-1	TRBJ2-4	CSVTFRDEQYF
TRBV20-1	TRBJ2-1	CSAEIRGRSYNEQFF
TRBV13	TRBJ1-2	CASSLFRDTSWPNYGYTF
TRBV11-1	TRBJ2-6	CASSLGIQTAGANVLTF
TRBV6-5	.	CASSFRTSLVYEQYF
TRBV14	TRBJ2-5	CASSQVFGGGTQYF
TRBV29-1	TRBJ2-1	CSVPSGGRNEQFF
TRBV30	TRBJ1-4	CAWSPNEKLFF
TRBV5-5	TRBJ2-7	CASSRSGEGPYEQYF
TRBV6-1	TRBJ2-1	CASSEGLAREQFF
TRBV29-1	TRBJ2-1	CSVSRGGDYNEQFF
TRBV7-9	TRBJ2-7	CASSLVPYAQYF
TRBV4-2	TRBJ2-7	CASSQEGAPLNEQYF
TRBV7-2	TRBJ2-5	CASSGALGRGGTQYF